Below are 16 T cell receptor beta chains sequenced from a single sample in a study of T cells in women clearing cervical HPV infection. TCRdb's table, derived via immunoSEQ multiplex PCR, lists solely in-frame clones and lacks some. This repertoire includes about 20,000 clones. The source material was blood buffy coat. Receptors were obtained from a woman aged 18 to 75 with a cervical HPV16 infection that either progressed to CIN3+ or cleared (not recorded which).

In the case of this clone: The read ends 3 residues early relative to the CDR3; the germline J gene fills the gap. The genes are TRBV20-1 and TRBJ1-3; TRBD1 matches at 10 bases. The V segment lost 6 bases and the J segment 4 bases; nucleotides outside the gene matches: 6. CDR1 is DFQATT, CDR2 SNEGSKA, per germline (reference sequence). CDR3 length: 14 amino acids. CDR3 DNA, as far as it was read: TGCAGTGCGCTGACAGGGGGCGAGGGAAACACC. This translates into CSALTGGEGNT. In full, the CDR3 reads CSALTGGEGNTIYF.

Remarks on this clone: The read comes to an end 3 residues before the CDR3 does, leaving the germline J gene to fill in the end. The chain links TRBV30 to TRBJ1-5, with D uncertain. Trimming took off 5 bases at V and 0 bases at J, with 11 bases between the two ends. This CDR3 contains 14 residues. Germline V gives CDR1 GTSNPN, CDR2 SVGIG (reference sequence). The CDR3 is CAWEAAHSNQPQHF. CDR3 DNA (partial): TGTGCCTGGGAGGCGGCGCATAGCAATCAGCCC.

The covered CDR3 bases are TGTGCCAGCAGCCGACCGCCGGGACTAGGCAATGAG. The encoded protein is CASSRPPGLGNE. The complete CDR3 sequence is CASSRPPGLGNEQFF. This chain uses TRBV7-9 with TRBJ2-1, with 8 bases aligning to TRBD2. The CDR3 is cut off 3 residues early in the read; its end comes from the germline J gene. Unmatched junction bases numbered 9, after V lost 5 bases and J lost 6 bases. Germline V gives CDR1 SEHNR, CDR2 FQNEAQ (reference sequence). CDR3 length: 15 residues.

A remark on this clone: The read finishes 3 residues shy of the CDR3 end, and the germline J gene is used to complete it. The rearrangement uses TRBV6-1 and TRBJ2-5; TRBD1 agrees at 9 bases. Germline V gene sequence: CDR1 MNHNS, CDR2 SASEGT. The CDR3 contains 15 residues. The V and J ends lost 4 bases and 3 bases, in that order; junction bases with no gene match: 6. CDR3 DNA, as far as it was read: TGTGCCAGCAGTGCGCCGGGACAGGGCAAAGAGACC. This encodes CASSAPGQGKET. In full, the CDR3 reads CASSAPGQGKETQYF.

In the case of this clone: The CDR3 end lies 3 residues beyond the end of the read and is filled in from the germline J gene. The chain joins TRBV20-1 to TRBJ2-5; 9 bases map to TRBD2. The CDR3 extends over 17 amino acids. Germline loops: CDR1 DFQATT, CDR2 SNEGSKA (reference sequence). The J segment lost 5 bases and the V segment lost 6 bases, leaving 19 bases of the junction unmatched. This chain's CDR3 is CSAVRLLAGGPGETQYF. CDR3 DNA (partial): TGCAGTGCCGTTCGACTGCTGGCGGGGGGGCCAGGCGAGACC.

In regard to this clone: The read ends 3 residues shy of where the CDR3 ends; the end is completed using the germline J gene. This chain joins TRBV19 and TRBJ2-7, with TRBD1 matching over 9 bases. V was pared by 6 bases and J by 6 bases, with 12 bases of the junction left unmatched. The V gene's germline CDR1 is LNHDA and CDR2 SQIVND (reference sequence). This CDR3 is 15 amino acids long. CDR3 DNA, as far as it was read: TGTGCCAGTAGCAGACCAGCCGGGACAGGGACCGAG. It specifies CASSRPAGTGTE. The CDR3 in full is CASSRPAGTGTEQYF.

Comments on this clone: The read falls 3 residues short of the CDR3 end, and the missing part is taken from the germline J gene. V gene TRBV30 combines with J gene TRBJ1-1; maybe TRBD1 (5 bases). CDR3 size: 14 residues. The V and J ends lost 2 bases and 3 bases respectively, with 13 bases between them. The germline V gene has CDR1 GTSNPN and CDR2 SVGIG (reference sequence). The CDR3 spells CAWSPGIGYTEAFF. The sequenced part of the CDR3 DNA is TGTGCCTGGAGTCCAGGGATTGGATACACTGAA.

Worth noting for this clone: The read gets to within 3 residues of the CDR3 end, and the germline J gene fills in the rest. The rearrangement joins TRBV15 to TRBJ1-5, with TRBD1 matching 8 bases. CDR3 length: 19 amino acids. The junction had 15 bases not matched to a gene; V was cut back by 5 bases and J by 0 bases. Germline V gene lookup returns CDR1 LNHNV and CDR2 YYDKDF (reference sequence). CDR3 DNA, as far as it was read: TGTGCCACCAGCCCGGCAGGGGGCGACTCCCTTTATAGCAATCAGCCC. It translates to CATSPAGGDSLYSNQP. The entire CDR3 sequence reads CATSPAGGDSLYSNQPQHF.

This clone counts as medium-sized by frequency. The CDR3 here is CASLDRGRSAEAFF. The covered CDR3 bases are TGTGCCAGCCTGGACAGGGGGCGAAGCGCTGAA. The genes are TRBV18 and TRBJ1-1; 11 bases are shared with TRBD1. The missing CDR3 end, 3 residues past where the read stops, is filled in from the germline J gene. With 8 bases clipped from V and 6 bases from J, the junction kept 8 bases outside the gene matches. Looked up from germline, CDR1 is KGHSH and CDR2 is LQKENI. This CDR3 spans 14 amino acids.

Here the CDR3 reads CASSLLPSDTEAFF. The sequenced CDR3 bases are TGCGCCAGCAGTTTGCTCCCCTCGGACACTGAA. The genes are TRBV5-1 and TRBJ1-1; D uncertain. The read finishes 3 residues shy of the CDR3 end, and the germline J gene is used to complete it. Trimming took off 5 bases at V and 3 bases at J, with 14 bases between the two ends. This CDR3 has 14 residues. Per the germline V gene, CDR1 is SGHRS and CDR2 is YFSETQ.

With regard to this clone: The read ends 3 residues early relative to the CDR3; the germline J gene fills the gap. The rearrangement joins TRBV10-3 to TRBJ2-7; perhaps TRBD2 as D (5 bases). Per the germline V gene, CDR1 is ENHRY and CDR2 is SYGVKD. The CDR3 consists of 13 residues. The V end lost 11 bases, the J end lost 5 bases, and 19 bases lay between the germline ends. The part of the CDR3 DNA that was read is TGTGCCGTCGGCCGCGGACTCCTCGACGAG. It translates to CAVGRGLLDE. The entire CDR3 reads CAVGRGLLDEQYF.

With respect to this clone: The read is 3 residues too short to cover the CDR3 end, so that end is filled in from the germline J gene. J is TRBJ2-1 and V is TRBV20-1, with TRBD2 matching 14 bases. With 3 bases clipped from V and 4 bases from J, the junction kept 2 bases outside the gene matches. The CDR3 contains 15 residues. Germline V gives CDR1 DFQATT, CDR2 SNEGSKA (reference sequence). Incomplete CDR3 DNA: TGCAGTGCTAGTAGGACTAGCGGGGGGTACAATGAG. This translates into CSASRTSGGYNE. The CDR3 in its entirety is CSASRTSGGYNEQFF.

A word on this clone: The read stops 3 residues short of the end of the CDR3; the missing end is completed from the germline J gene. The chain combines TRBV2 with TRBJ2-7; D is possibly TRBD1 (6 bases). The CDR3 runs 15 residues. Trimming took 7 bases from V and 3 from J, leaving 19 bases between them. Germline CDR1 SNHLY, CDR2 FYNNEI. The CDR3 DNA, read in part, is TGTGCCAGCAAATTCGAAGGGGGTGGTGACTACGAG. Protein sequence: CASKFEGGGDYE. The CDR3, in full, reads CASKFEGGGDYEQYF.

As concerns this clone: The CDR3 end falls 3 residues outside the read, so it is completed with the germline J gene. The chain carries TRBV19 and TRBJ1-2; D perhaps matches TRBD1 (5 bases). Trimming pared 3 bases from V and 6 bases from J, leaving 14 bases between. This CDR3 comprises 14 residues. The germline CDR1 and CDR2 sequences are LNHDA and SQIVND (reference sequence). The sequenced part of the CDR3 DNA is TGTGCCAGTAGTATGTCCCAGGGATCGCATGGC. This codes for CASSMSQGSHG. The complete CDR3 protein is CASSMSQGSHGYTF.

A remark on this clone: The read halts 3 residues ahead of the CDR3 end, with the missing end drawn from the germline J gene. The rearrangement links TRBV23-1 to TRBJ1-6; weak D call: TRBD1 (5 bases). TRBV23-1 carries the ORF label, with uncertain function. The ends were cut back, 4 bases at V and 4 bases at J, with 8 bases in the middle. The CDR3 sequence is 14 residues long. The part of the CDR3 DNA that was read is TGCGCCAGCAGTCTGACAGAATATAATTCACCC. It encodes CASSLTEYNSP. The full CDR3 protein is CASSLTEYNSPLHF.

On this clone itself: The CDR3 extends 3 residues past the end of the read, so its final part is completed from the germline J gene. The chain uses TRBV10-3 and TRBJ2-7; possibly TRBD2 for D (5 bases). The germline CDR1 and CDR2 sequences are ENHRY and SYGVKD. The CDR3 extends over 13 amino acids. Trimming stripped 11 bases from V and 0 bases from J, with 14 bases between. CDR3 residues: CALQSGSSYEQYF. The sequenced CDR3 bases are TGTGCCTTACAAAGCGGCAGCTCCTACGAG.